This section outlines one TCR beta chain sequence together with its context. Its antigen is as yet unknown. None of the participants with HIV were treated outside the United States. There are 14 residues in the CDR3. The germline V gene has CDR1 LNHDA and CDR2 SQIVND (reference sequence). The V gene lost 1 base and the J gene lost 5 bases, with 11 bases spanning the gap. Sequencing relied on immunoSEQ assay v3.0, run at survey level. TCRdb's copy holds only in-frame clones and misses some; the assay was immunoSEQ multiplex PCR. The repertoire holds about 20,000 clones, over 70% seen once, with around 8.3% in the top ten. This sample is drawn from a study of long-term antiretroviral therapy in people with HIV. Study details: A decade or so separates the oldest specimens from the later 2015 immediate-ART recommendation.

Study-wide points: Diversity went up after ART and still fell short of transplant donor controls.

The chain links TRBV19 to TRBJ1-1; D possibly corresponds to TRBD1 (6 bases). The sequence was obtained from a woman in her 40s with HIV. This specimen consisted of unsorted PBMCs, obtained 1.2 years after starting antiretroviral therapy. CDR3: CASSIAGGGTEAFF. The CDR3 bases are TGTGCCAGTAGTATAGCTGGGGGCGGGACTGAAGCTTTCTTT.